Presented here are 5 T cell receptor beta chains from one specimen sequenced in a study of CD8 T cells in ankylosing spondylitis. Findings and limits, study-wide: Ankylosing spondylitis blood appeared to carry a characteristic TCR beta motif of roughly 8 highly homologous variants.

TCRdb used MiXCR to reprocess the 5' RACE reads, holding one entry per CDR3 protein. The sample lists around 430,000 distinct CDR3 sequences; about a sixth were seen once. Their antigen targets remain unknown. Specimen: blood, either unsorted or a sorted T cell fraction (not recorded which). These receptors all come from a male donor with ankylosing spondylitis.

The V call is TRBV12-3 or TRBV12-4, the J call TRBJ2-6, with 8 bases fitting TRBD2. The J segment lost 0 bases and the V segment lost 6 bases, leaving 7 bases of the junction unmatched. This CDR3 is 17 amino acids long. The CDR3 sequence is CASSLPGGSSGANVLTF. Here the CDR3 DNA reads TGTGCCAGCAGCCTACCGGGGGGGAGCTCTGGGGCCAACGTCCTGACTTTC.

This clonotype was detected a few times. The rearrangement uses TRBV4-1 and TRBJ2-3; 8 bases fit TRBD2. CDR3 size: 15 residues. J lost 2 bases, V lost 3 bases, and 4 bases had no gene match. CDR1 is MGHRA, CDR2 YSYEKL, per germline. The CDR3 is CASSHSGSDTDTQYF. CDR3 coding DNA: TGCGCCAGCAGCCACAGCGGGAGCGACACAGATACGCAGTATTTT.

This rearrangement joins TRBV6-1 to TRBJ2-2, with D unclear. Trimming stripped 1 base from V and 6 bases from J, with 3 bases between. CDR3 length: 12 amino acids. Germline lookup yields CDR1 MNHNS and CDR2 SASEGT. CDR3 region: CASSEVPGELFF. The CDR3 region has the DNA TGTGCCAGCAGTGAAGTTCCCGGGGAGCTGTTTTTT.

The J gene is TRBJ1-1, the V gene TRBV5-5; 9 bases align to TRBD1. The CDR3 has 16 residues. Trimming took 3 bases from V and 0 from J; bases not matched to a gene: 6. The germline V gene encodes CDR1 SGHKS and CDR2 YYEKEE (reference sequence). The chain's CDR3 is CASSSGDRVMNTEAFF. In nucleotides, the CDR3 is TGTGCCAGCAGCTCGGGGGACAGGGTCATGAACACTGAAGCTTTCTTT.

The V call is TRBV20-1, the J call TRBJ2-7, with D tentatively TRBD2 (5 bases). V gave up 3 bases and J gave up 3 bases, with 9 bases separating them. Germline values: CDR1 DFQATT, CDR2 SNEGSKA (reference sequence). The CDR3 length is 12 residues. CDR3 in amino acids: CSASEGNYEQYF. CDR3 in DNA: TGCAGTGCTAGCGAGGGAAACTACGAGCAGTACTTC.